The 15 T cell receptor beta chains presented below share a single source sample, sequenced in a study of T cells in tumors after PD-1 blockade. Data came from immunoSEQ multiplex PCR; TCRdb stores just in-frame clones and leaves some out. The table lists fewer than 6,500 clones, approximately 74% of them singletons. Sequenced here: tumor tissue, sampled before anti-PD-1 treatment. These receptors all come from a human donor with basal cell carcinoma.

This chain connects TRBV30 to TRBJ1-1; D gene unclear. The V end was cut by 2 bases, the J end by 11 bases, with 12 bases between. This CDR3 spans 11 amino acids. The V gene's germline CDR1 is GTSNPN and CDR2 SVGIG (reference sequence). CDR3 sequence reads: CAWSSALGAFF. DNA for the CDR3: TGTGCCTGGAGTTCCGCTTTGGGGGCTTTCTTT.

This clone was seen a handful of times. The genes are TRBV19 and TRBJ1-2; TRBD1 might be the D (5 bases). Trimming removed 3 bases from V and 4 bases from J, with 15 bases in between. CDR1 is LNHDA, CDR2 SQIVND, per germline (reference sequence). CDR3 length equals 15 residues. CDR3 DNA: TGTGCCAGTAGTATGCGAAAGGGGCTACTCTATGGCTACACCTTC. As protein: CASSMRKGLLYGYTF.

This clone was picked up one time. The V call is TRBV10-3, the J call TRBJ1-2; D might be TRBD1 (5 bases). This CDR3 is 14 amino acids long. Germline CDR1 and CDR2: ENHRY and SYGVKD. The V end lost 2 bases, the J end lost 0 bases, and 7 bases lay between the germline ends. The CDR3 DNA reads TGTGCCATCAGTGAGCAGGGATCTAACTATGGCTACACCTTC. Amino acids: CAISEQGSNYGYTF.

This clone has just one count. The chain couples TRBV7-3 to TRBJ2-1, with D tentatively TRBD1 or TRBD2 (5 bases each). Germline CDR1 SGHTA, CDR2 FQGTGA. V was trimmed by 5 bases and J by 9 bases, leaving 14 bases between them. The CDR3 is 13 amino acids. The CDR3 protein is CASSRDEGGEQFF. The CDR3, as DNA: TGTGCCAGCAGCAGGGACGAAGGAGGTGAGCAGTTCTTC.

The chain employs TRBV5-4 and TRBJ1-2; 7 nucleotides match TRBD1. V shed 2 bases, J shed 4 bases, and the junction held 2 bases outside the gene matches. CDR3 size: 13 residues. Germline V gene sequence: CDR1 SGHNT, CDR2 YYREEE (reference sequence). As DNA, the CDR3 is TGTGCCAGCAGCTTTACAGGGGCCTATGGCTACACCTTC. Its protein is CASSFTGAYGYTF.

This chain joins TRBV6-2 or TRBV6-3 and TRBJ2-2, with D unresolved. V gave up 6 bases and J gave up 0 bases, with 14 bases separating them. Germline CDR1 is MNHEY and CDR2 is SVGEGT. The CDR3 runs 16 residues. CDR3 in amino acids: CASSPRKRTNTGELFF. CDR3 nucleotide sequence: TGTGCCAGCAGCCCGAGGAAGCGAACGAACACCGGGGAGCTGTTTTTT.

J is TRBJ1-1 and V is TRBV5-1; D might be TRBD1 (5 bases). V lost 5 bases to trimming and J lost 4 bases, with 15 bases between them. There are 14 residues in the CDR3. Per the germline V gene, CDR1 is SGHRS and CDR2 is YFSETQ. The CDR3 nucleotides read TGCGCCAGCAGGTTCTCTTTTGGGGGCACTGAAGCTTTCTTT. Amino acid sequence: CASRFSFGGTEAFF.

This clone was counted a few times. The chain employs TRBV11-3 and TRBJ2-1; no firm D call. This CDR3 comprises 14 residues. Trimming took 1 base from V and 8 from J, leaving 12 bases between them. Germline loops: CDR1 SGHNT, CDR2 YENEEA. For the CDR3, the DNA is TGTGCCAGCAGCTTAGCACTGGGTTACTATGAGCAGTTCTTC. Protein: CASSLALGYYEQFF.

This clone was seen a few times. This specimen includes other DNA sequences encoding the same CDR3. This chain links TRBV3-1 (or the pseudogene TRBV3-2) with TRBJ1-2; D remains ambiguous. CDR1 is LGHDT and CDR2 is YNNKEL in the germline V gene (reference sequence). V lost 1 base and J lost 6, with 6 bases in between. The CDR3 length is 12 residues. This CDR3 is CASSQGRDGYTF. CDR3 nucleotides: TGTGCCAGCAGCCAAGGTCGGGATGGCTACACCTTC.

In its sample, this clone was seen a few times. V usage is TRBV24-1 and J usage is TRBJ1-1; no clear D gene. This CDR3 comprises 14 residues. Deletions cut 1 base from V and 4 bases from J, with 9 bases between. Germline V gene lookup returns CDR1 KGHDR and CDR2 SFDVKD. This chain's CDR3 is CATSDFRVGTEAFF. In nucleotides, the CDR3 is TGTGCCACCAGTGATTTTAGGGTAGGCACTGAAGCTTTCTTT.

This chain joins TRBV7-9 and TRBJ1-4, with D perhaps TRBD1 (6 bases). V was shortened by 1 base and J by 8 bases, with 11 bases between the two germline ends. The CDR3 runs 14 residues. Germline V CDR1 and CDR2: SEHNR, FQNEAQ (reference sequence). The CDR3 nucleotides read TGTGCCAGCAGCTTAGGAGGGACAATCGAAAAACTGTTTTTT. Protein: CASSLGGTIEKLFF.

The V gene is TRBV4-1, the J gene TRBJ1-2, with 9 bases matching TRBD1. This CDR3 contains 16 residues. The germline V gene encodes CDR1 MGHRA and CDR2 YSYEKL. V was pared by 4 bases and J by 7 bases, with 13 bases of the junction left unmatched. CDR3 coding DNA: TGCGCCAGCAGCCCCGGGACAGGGAGAGTCACGAGTGGCTACACCTTC. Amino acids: CASSPGTGRVTSGYTF.

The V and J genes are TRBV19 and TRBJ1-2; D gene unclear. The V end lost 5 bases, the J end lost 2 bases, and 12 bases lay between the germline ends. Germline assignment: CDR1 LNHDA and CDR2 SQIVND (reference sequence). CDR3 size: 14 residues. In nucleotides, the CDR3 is TGTGCCAGTAGTCTGTCAGGACTAAACTATGGCTACACCTTC. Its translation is CASSLSGLNYGYTF. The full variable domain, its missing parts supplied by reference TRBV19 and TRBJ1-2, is DGGITQSPKYLFRKEGQNVTLSCEQNLNHDAMYWYRQDPGQGLRLIYYSQIVNDFQKGDIAEGYSVSREKKESFPLTVTSAQKNPTAFYLCASSLSGLNYGYTFGSGTRLTVV.

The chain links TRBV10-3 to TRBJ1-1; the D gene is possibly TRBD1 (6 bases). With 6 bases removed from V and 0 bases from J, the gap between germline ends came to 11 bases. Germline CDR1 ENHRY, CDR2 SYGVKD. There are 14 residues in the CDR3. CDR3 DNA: TGTGCCATCAGAAGACAGGAAATGAACACTGAAGCTTTCTTT. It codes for CAIRRQEMNTEAFF.

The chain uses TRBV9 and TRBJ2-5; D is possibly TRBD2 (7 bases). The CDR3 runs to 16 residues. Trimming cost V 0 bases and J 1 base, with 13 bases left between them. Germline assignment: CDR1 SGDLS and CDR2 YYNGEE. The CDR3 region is CASSVAGGGGQETQYF. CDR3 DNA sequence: TGTGCCAGCAGCGTAGCCGGAGGGGGGGGCCAAGAGACCCAGTACTTC.